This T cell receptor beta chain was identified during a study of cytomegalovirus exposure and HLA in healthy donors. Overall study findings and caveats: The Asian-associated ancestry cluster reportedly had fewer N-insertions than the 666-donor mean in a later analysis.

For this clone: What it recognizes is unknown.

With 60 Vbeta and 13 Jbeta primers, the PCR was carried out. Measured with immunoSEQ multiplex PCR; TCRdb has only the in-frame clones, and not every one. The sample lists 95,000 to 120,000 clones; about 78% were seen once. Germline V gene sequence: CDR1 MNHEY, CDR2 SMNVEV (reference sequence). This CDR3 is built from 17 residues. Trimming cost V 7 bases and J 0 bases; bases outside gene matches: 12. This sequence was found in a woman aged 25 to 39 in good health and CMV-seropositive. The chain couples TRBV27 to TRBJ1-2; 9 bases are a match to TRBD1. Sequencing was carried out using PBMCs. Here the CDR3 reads CASTPLGGTGSNYGYTF. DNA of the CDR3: TGTGCCAGCACCCCGCTCGGGGGGACAGGGTCTAACTATGGCTACACCTTC.